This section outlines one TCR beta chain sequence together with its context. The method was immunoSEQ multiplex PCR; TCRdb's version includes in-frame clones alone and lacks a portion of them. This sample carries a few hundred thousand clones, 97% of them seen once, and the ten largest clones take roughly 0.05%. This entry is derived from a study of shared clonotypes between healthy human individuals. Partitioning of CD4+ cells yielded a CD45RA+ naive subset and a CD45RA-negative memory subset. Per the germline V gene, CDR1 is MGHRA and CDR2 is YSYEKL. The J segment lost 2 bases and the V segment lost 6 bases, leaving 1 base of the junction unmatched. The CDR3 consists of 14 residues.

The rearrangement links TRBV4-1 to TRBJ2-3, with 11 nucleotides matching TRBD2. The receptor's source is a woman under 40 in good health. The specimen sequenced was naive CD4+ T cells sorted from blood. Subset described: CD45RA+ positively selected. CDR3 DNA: TGCGCCAGCAGTAGCGGGAGGGACACAGATACGCAGTATTTT. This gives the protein CASSSGRDTDTQYF.